This T cell receptor beta chain was sequenced for a study of post-analysis software for immune sequencing data. Findings and limits, study-wide: Patients used five TRBV segments, including TRBV5-6, TRBV5-1 and TRBV20-1, more often than controls. Patients with multiple sclerosis recorded significantly lower normalized Chao1 diversity than controls, the study found. Samples made in the same batch grouped tightly together by F measure.

Unique molecular identifiers were present in the TCR beta cDNA libraries. TCRdb analysed the PCR reads with MiXCR anew, one entry per CDR3 protein. The sample lists approximately 660,000 distinct CDR3 sequences, around 60% seen once, with roughly 12% in the top ten. The germline CDR1 and CDR2 sequences are MNHEY and SVGEGT. This CDR3 spans 15 amino acids. V was shortened by 5 bases and J by 3 bases, with 16 bases between the two germline ends. With respect to this clonotype: Its antigen is not identified.

This chain joins TRBV6-2 or TRBV6-3 and TRBJ2-5; D is undetermined. The specimen was blood. The sequence derives from a girl between 2 and 10 years old with multiple sclerosis. The CDR3 here is CASSTVWPKKETQYF. CDR3 nucleotides: TGTGCCAGCAGTACTGTCTGGCCGAAGAAAGAGACCCAGTACTTC.